The rows below give T cell receptor beta chains drawn from one sample of a study of control samples from healthy donors and cancer patients. Generated by immunoSEQ multiplex PCR, the TCRdb table keeps only in-frame clones and is missing some. The table has around 150,000 clones, 88% seen once. Material: blood. These receptors originate from a man aged 18 to 35 in good health. The CDR3 runs from the conserved cysteine through the conserved F or W. The D gene is left open where the match is weak. Rows may omit the clone size; those that give it use once, few, many or a size class.

d_call	j_call	clone_size	v_call	cdr3_aa	cdr3_nt
NA	TRBJ1-2	NA	TRBV5-1	CASSYIPQGPNYGYTF	TGCGCCAGCAGCTACATCCCCCAGGGTCCTAACTATGGCTACACCTTC
NA	TRBJ1-2	NA	TRBV6-5	CASSYGQINGYTF	TGTGCCAGCAGTTATGGGCAGATCAATGGCTACACCTTC
TRBD1	TRBJ2-1	NA	TRBV7-9	CASSRGGGEQFF	TGTGCCAGCAGCAGAGGGGGCGGTGAGCAGTTCTTC
NA	TRBJ1-2	NA	TRBV18	CASSPPLDTYGYTF	TGTGCCAGCTCACCCCCGTTAGATACCTATGGCTACACCTTC
NA	TRBJ1-6	once	TRBV19	CASGPQGRDSNSPLHF	TGTGCCAGTGGCCCCCAGGGAAGAGATTCTAATTCACCCCTCCACTTT
TRBD1	TRBJ1-5	NA	TRBV5-1	CASSLETGANQPQHF	TGCGCCAGCAGCTTGGAGACAGGGGCCAATCAGCCCCAGCATTTT
TRBD1	TRBJ2-7	NA	TRBV18	CASSLLPGTGKGLGEQYF	TGTGCCAGCTCACTTTTACCCGGGACAGGGAAAGGACTGGGCGAGCAGTACTTC
NA	TRBJ1-1	NA	TRBV7-8	CASSLGVPPENTEAFF	TGTGCCAGCAGCTTAGGGGTGCCCCCGGAGAACACTGAAGCTTTCTTT
NA	TRBJ1-2	NA	TRBV28	CASRREKYGYTF	TGTGCCAGCAGGCGGGAGAAGTATGGCTACACCTTC
TRBD2	TRBJ2-2	NA	TRBV7-9	CASSFPQRGTGELFF	TGTGCCAGCAGCTTTCCCCAGCGGGGAACCGGGGAGCTGTTTTTT
NA	TRBJ2-7	NA	TRBV15	CATTDRRVGYEQYF	TGTGCCACCACCGACAGGAGGGTGGGATACGAGCAGTACTTC
NA	TRBJ2-7	NA	TRBV30	CAWSVFREQYF	TGTGCCTGGAGTGTATTTCGCGAGCAGTACTTC
NA	TRBJ1-1	NA	TRBV10-3	CAISGEGPTEAFF	TGTGCCATCAGTGGGGAGGGCCCCACTGAAGCTTTCTTT
NA	TRBJ2-3	NA	TRBV7-8	CASSFGTARDTQYF	TGTGCCAGCAGCTTCGGGACCGCTAGGGATACGCAGTATTTT
NA	TRBJ1-2	few	TRBV7-9	CATAQGNSNYGYTF	TGTGCCACCGCTCAGGGCAACTCGAACTATGGCTACACCTTC
NA	TRBJ1-1	NA	TRBV10-3	CAISETGTPEAFF	TGTGCCATCAGTGAGACGGGGACCCCTGAAGCTTTCTTT
NA	TRBJ2-3	NA	TRBV5-4	CASSFGRGQDTQYF	TGTGCCAGCAGCTTTGGTAGGGGACAAGATACGCAGTATTTT
NA	TRBJ2-3	NA	TRBV20-1	CSARPGSAQYF	TGCAGTGCTAGGCCCGGATCCGCGCAGTATTTT
NA	TRBJ2-2	NA	TRBV4-2	CASSLGDDGDTGELFF	TGTGCCAGCAGCCTAGGGGACGACGGGGACACCGGGGAGCTGTTTTTT
TRBD1	TRBJ1-5	NA	TRBV18	CASSPGQGAEGNQPQHF	TGTGCCAGCTCACCGGGACAGGGGGCAGAGGGCAATCAGCCCCAGCATTTT
NA	TRBJ2-5	NA	TRBV7-2	CASSFPQETQYF	TGTGCCAGCAGCTTCCCCCAAGAGACCCAGTACTTC
NA	TRBJ1-6	once	TRBV18	CASSGGDSVNSPLHF	TGTGCCAGCTCTGGGGGAGACAGCGTAAATTCACCCCTCCACTTT
TRBD1	TRBJ1-2	NA	TRBV4-1	CASSQAGQGVGGYTF	TGCGCCAGCAGCCAAGCGGGACAGGGGGTCGGCGGCTACACCTTC
NA	TRBJ1-5	NA	TRBV28	CASSRNQPQHF	TGTGCCAGCAGTCGAAATCAGCCCCAGCATTTT
NA	TRBJ1-1	NA	TRBV6-5	CASHRTGSGTEAFF	TGTGCCAGCCATAGAACAGGATCCGGGACTGAAGCTTTCTTT
NA	TRBJ1-2	NA	TRBV2	CASSEGKANYGYTF	TGTGCCAGCAGTGAGGGCAAAGCTAACTATGGCTACACCTTC
NA	TRBJ2-5	once	TRBV4-1	CASSQSKGAAGTLETQYF	TGCGCCAGCAGCCAGTCCAAGGGGGCAGCGGGGACCCTAGAGACCCAGTACTTC
TRBD2	TRBJ2-1	NA	TRBV7-2	CASSLPSQRLAGGPNEQFF	TGTGCCAGCAGCTTACCTTCGCAGAGGCTAGCGGGGGGACCGAATGAGCAGTTCTTC
TRBD1	TRBJ2-7	NA	TRBV28	CASINRDRGEQYF	TGTGCCAGCATTAACCGGGACAGGGGCGAGCAGTACTTC
TRBD1	TRBJ2-7	NA	TRBV7-8	CASRRGTGGYEQYF	TGTGCCAGCAGGAGGGGGACAGGGGGCTACGAGCAGTACTTC
TRBD1	TRBJ2-2	NA	TRBV7-9	CASSYRTGVTGELFF	TGTGCCAGCAGTTACCGGACAGGGGTAACCGGGGAGCTGTTTTTT
NA	TRBJ1-1	NA	TRBV5-1	CASSLAHTEAFF	TGCGCCAGCAGCTTGGCCCACACTGAAGCTTTCTTT
NA	TRBJ2-2	NA	TRBV7-9	CASSARLNTGELFF	TGTGCCAGCAGCGCCCGACTTAACACCGGGGAGCTGTTTTTT
NA	TRBJ1-2	NA	TRBV7-9	CASSHQTLTANYGYTF	TGTGCCAGCAGCCATCAGACTCTGACTGCTAACTATGGCTACACCTTC
TRBD2	TRBJ2-2	many	TRBV7-6	CASSPWGGNTGELFF	TGTGCCAGCAGCCCCTGGGGGGGGAACACCGGGGAGCTGTTTTTT